One sample yielded the 6 T cell receptor beta chains listed below, sequenced in a study of cytomegalovirus exposure and HLA in healthy donors. The PCR had 60 Vbeta and 13 Jbeta primers. Measured with immunoSEQ multiplex PCR; TCRdb has only the in-frame clones, and not every one. The repertoire holds some 120,000 clones, with around three quarters as singletons. The sample consisted of PBMCs. All receptors derive from a man younger than 40 in good health and CMV-seropositive.

This rearrangement joins TRBV5-4 to TRBJ2-3, with 10 bases aligning to TRBD2. The germline V gene encodes CDR1 SGHNT and CDR2 YYREEE (reference sequence). The V gene end was trimmed by 1 base and the J gene end by 4 bases; junction bases not matched to a gene: 6. CDR3 length: 16 residues. CDR3 coding DNA: TGTGCCAGCAGCTTGTCGCTAGCGGGAGATTCAGATACGCAGTATTTT. This sequence encodes CASSLSLAGDSDTQYF.

The DNA for the CDR3 is TGTGCCAGCAGCTGGGGAGACTACGAGCAGTACTTC. Translating gives CASSWGDYEQYF. This chain joins TRBV7-8 and TRBJ2-7, with a tentative D call TRBD2 (5 bases). V dropped 4 bases and J dropped 3 bases, with 7 bases sitting between them. The CDR3 covers 12 residues. The V gene's germline CDR1 is SGHVS and CDR2 FQNEAQ.

V gene TRBV19 combines with J gene TRBJ1-1; 8 bases match TRBD1. V was clipped by 3 bases and J by 5 bases; unmatched bases: 5. The CDR3 has 14 residues. CDR1 and CDR2 (germline): LNHDA, SQIVND (reference sequence). CDR3 amino acids: CASSIRDRGTEAFF. CDR3 bases: TGTGCCAGTAGTATCCGAGACAGGGGAACTGAAGCTTTCTTT.

This clone was detected only a few times. The CDR3 protein is CATKTGGGDTGELFF. The CDR3 DNA sequence: TGTGCGACCAAGACAGGGGGCGGCGACACCGGGGAGCTGTTTTTT. V and J are TRBV28 and TRBJ2-2; 10 bases match TRBD1. CDR3 length equals 15 residues. Germline V gives CDR1 MDHEN, CDR2 SYDVKM. The whole variable domain, filled in from reference TRBV28 and TRBJ2-2, reads DVKVTQSSRYLVKRTGEKVFLECVQDMDHENMFWYRQDPGLGLRLIYFSYDVKMKEKGDIPEGYSVSREKKERFSLILESASTNQTSMYLCATKTGGGDTGELFFGEGSRLTVL.

The chain links TRBV5-1 to TRBJ1-1, with D maybe TRBD1 (5 bases). CDR3 length: 13 residues. V was clipped by 5 bases and J by 4 bases, with 12 bases between them. CDR1 is SGHRS and CDR2 is YFSETQ in the germline V gene. CDR3 DNA sequence: TGCGCCAGCAGGACGCAGGGATCCACTGAAGCTTTCTTT. It specifies CASRTQGSTEAFF.

This sequence joins TRBV7-3 and TRBJ2-1; 7 positions match TRBD2. This CDR3 is 13 amino acids long. Germline values: CDR1 SGHTA, CDR2 FQGTGA. Germline trimming cut 5 bases from V and 9 bases from J; bases unmatched to any gene: 7. The CDR3 is CASSPPLAFEQFF. The CDR3 bases are TGTGCCAGCAGCCCCCCACTAGCGTTTGAGCAGTTCTTC.